The clone carrying this TCR beta chain has only one observation. This sample is part of a study of blood T cell repertoires in COVID-19. Study summary: From T cells, B-cell-depleted T cells, or PBMCs came the material, which was cDNA or gDNA.

Clones were sequenced by immunoSEQ multiplex PCR, and TCRdb holds only the in-frame ones, with some missing. The data show about 21,000 clones, around 83% seen once. The source of this sequence is a man between 65 and 85 years old with acute or convalescent COVID-19. Sequencing was done on a sample of peripheral blood.

This CDR3 is CASSPDTDTQYF. The DNA of the CDR3 is TGTGCCAGCAGCCCAGACACAGATACGCAGTATTTT. The rearrangement uses TRBV7-3 and TRBJ2-3; D remains unclear. The CDR3 is 12 amino acids. The ends were cut back, 5 bases at V and 2 bases at J, with 5 bases in the middle. The germline CDR1 and CDR2 sequences are SGHTA and FQGTGA.